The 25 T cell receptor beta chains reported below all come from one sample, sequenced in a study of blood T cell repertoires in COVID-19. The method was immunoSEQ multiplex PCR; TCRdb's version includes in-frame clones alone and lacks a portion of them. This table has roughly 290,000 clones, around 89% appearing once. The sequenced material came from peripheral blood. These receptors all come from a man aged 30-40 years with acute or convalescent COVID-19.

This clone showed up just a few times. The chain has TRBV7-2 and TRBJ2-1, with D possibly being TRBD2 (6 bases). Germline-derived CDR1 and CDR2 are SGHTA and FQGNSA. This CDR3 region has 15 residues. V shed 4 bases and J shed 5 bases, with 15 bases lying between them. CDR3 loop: CASSSRRGLDNEQFF. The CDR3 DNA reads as TGTGCCAGCAGCTCCCGCCGGGGGTTAGACAATGAGCAGTTCTTC.

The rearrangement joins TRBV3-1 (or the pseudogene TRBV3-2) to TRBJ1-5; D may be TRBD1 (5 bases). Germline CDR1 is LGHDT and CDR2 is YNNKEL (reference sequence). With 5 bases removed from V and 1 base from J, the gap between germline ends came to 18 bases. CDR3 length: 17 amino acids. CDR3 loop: CASSSRGGGGSNQPQHF. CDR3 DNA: TGTGCCAGCAGCTCAAGGGGAGGTGGGGGGAGCAATCAGCCCCAGCATTTT.

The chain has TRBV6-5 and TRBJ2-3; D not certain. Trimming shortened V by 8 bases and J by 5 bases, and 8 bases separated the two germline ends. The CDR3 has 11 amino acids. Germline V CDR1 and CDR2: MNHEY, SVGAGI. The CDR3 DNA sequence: TGTGCCAGCGTATTTTTAGATACGCAGTATTTT. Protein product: CASVFLDTQYF.

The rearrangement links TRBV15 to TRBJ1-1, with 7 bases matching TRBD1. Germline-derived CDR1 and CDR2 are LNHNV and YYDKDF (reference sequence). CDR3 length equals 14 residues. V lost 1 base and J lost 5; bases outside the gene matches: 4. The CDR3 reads CATSRGTGETEAFF. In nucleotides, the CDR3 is TGTGCCACCAGCAGAGGGACAGGTGAAACTGAAGCTTTCTTT.

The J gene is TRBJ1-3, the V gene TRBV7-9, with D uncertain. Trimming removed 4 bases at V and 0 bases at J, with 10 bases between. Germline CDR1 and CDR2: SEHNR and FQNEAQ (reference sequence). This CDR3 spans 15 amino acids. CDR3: CASSYPRVSGNTIYF. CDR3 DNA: TGTGCCAGCAGCTACCCTCGGGTCTCTGGAAACACCATATATTTT.

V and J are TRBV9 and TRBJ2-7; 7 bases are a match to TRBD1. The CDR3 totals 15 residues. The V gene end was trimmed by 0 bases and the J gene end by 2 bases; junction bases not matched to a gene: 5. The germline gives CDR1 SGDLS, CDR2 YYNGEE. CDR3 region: CASSVAGDRAYEQYF. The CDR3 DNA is TGTGCCAGCAGCGTAGCAGGAGACAGGGCCTACGAGCAGTACTTC.

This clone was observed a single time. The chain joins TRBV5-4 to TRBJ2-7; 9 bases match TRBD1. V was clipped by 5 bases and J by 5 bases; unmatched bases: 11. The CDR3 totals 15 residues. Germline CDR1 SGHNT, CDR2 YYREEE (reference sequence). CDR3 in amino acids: CASRREETGGNEQYF. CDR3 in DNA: TGTGCCAGCAGACGAGAAGAGACAGGGGGAAACGAGCAGTACTTC.

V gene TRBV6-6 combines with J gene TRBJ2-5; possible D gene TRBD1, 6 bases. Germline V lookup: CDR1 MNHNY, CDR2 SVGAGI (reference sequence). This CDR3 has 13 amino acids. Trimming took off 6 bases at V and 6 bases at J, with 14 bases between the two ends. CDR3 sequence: CASRQGSGKTQYF. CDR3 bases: TGTGCCAGCAGACAGGGAAGTGGGAAGACCCAGTACTTC.

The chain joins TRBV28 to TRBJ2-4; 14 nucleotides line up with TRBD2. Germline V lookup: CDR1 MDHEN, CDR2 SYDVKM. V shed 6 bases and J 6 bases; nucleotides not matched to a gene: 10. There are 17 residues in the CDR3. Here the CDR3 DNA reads TGTGCCAGCAGCCTGACTAGCGGGAGGGCCGAAATAAACATTCAGTACTTC. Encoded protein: CASSLTSGRAEINIQYF.

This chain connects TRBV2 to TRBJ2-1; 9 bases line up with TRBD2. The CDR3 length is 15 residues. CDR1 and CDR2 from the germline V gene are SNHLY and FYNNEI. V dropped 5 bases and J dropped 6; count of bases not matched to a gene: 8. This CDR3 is CASSSLAGAVNEQFF. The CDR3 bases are TGTGCCAGCAGTTCACTAGCGGGCGCTGTCAATGAGCAGTTCTTC.

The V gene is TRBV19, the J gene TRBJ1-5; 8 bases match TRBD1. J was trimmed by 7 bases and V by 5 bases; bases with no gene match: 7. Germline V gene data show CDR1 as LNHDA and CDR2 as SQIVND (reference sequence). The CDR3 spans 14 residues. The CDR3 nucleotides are TGTGCCAGTAGTCCCGACAGGGGAAAGCAGCCCCAGCATTTT. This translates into CASSPDRGKQPQHF.

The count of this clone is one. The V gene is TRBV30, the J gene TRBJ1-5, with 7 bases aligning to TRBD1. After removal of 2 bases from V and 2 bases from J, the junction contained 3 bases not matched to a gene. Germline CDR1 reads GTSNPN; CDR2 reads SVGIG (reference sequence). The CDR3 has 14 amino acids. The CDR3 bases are TGTGCCTGGAGTTCTGGGACAGGCAATCAGCCCCAGCATTTT. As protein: CAWSSGTGNQPQHF.

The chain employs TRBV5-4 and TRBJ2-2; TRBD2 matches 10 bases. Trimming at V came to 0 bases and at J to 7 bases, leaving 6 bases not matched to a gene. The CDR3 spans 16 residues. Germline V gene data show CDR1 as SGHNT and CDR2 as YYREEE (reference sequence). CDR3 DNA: TGTGCCAGCAGCTTGGGGCTAGCGGGGGTTTACGGGGAGCTGTTTTTT. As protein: CASSLGLAGVYGELFF.

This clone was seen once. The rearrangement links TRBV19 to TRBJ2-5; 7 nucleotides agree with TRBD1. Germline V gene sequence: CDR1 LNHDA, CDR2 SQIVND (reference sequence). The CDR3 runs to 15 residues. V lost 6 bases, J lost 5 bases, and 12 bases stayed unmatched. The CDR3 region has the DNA TGTGCCAGTAGACCCCGGACAGGCCAACTTGAGACCCAGTACTTC. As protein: CASRPRTGQLETQYF.

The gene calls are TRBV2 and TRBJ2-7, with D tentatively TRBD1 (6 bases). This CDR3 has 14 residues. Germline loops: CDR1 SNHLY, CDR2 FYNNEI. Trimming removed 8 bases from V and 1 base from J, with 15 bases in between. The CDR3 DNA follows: TGTGCCAGCCGGACAGCCTCTCTATCCTACGAGCAGTACTTC. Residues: CASRTASLSYEQYF.

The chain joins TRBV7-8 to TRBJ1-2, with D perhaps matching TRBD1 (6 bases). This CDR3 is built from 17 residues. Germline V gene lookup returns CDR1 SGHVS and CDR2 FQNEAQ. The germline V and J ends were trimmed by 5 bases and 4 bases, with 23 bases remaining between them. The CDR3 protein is CASSPGRGVALSYGYTF. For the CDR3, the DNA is TGTGCCAGCAGCCCGGGCAGGGGAGTAGCACTCTCCTATGGCTACACCTTC.

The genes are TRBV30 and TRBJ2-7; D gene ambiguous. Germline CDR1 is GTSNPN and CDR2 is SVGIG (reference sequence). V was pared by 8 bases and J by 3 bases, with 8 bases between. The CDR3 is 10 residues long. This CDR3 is CAGKHYEQYF. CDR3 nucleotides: TGTGCCGGGAAACACTACGAGCAGTACTTC.

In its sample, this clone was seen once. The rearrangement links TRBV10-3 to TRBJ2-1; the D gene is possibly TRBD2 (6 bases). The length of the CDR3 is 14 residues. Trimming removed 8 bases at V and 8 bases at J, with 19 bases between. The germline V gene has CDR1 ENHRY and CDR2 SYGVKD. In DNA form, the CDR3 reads TGTGCCATCCGACTAGAGAGGAGGGTTGATGAGCAGTTCTTC. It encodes CAIRLERRVDEQFF.

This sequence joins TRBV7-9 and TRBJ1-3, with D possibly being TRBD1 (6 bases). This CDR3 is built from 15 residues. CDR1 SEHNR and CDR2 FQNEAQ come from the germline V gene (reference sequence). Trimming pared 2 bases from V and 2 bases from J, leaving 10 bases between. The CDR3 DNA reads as TGTGCCAGCAGCTTACTCGGGACAACTGGAAACACCATATATTTT. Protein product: CASSLLGTTGNTIYF.

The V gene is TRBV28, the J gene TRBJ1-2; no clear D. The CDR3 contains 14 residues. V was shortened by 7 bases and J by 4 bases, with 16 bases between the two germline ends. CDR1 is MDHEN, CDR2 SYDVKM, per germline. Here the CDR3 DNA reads TGTGCCAGCAATTCACTAGGTGGGAGCTATGGCTACACCTTC. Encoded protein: CASNSLGGSYGYTF.

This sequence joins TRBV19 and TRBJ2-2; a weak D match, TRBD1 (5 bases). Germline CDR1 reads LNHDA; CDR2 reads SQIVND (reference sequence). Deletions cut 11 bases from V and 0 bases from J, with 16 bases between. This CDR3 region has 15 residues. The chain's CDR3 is CARYLTASNTGELFF. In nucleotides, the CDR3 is TGTGCCCGCTATTTGACAGCCTCGAACACCGGGGAGCTGTTTTTT.

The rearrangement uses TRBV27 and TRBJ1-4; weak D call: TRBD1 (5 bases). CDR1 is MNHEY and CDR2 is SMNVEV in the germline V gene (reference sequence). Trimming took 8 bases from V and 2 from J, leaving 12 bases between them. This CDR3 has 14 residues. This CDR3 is CASRGGFTNEKLFF. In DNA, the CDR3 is TGTGCCAGCCGTGGGGGGTTTACTAATGAAAAACTGTTTTTT.

This chain's CDR3 is CASSTHRATNEKLFF. As DNA, the CDR3 is TGTGCCAGCAGTACTCACAGGGCAACTAATGAAAAACTGTTTTTT. The rearrangement links TRBV7-6 to TRBJ1-4; possible D gene TRBD1, 6 bases. Germline-derived CDR1 and CDR2 are SGHVS and FNYEAQ. V lost 6 bases and J lost 0, with 11 bases in between. The CDR3 is made up of 15 amino acids.

The CDR3 DNA sequence: TGTGCCAGCAGCTCAAGCGGGACTAGCTCCTACAATGAGCAGTTCTTC. Amino acids: CASSSSGTSSYNEQFF. The gene calls are TRBV9 and TRBJ2-1; TRBD2 matches at 8 bases. In germline, CDR1 is SGDLS, CDR2 YYNGEE. The CDR3 contains 16 residues. Trimming at V came to 4 bases and at J to 0 bases, leaving 6 bases not matched to a gene.

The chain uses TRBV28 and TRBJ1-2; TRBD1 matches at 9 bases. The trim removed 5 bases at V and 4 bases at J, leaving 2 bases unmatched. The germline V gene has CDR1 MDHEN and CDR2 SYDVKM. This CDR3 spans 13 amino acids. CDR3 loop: CASSKTGGYGYTF. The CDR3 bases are TGTGCCAGCAGTAAGACAGGGGGCTATGGCTACACCTTC.